A selection of T cell receptor beta chains follows, all from one sample in a study of blood T cell repertoires in COVID-19. Here immunoSEQ multiplex PCR was the method, and the copy in TCRdb shows in-frame clones only, minus some. The repertoire holds fewer than 250,000 clones, with roughly nine tenths as singletons. The sample consisted of peripheral blood. Every receptor here comes from a man between 35 and 55 years old with acute or convalescent COVID-19. Each CDR3 is given without its conserved first and last residue.

TRBJ1-2	TRBV19	ASSTGTTSHGYT
TRBJ2-7	TRBV7-6	ASSLLLGPGQEQY
TRBJ1-2	TRBV3-1/TRBV3-2	ASSRYRRSYT
TRBJ2-5	TRBV30	AWSTRTGGQETQY
TRBJ2-3	TRBV27	ASQGLAATDTQY
TRBJ1-2	TRBV2	ASSTGGVVYGYT
TRBJ2-7	TRBV2	ASSAPGTAYEQY
TRBJ2-3	TRBV29-1	SVSPPGQGTDTQY
TRBJ2-1	TRBV7-6	ASSLASGRYNEQF
TRBJ2-7	TRBV6-6	ASSRLQGASY
TRBJ2-2	TRBV7-2	ASSRGSANTGELF
TRBJ1-2	TRBV4-1	ASSQGEADYT
TRBJ2-2	TRBV5-4	ASSIPAGELF